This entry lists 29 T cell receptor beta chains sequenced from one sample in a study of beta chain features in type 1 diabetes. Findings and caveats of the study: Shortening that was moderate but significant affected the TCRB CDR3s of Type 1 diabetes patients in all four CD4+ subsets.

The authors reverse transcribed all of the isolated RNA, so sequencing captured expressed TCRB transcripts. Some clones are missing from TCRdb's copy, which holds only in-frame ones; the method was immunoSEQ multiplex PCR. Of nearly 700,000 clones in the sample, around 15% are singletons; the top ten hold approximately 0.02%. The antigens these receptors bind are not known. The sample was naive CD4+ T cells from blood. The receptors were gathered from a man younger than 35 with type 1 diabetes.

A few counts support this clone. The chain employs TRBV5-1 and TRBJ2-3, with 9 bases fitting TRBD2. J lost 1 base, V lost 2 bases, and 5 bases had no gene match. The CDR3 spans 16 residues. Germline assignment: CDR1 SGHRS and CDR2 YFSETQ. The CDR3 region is CASSFAPSGGTDTQYF. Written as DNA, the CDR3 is TGCGCCAGCAGCTTTGCGCCTAGCGGGGGCACAGATACGCAGTATTTT.

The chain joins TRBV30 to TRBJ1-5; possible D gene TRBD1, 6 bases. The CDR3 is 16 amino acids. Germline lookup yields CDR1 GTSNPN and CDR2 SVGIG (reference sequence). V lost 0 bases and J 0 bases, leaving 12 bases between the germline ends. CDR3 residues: CAWSVPAGDSNQPQHF. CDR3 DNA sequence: TGTGCCTGGAGTGTACCCGCAGGGGATAGCAATCAGCCCCAGCATTTT.

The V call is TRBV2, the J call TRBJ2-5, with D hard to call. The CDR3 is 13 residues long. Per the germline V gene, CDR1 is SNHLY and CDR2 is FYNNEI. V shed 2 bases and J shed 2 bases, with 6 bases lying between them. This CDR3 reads CASSETRQETQYF. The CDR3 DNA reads TGTGCCAGCAGTGAAACCAGGCAAGAGACCCAGTACTTC.

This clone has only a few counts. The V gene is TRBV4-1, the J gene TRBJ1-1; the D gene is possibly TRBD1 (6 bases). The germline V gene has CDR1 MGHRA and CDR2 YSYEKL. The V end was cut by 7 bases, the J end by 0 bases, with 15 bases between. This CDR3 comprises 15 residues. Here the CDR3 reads CASTPYGGLNTEAFF. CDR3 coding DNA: TGCGCCAGCACCCCTTATGGGGGGCTGAACACTGAAGCTTTCTTT.

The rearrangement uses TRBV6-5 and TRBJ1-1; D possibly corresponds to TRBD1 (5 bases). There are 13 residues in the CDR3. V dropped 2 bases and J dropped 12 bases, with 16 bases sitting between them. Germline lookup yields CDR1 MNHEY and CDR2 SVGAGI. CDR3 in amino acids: CASSYRDRSISFF. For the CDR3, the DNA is TGTGCCAGCAGTTACAGGGACCGCAGTATCTCTTTCTTT.

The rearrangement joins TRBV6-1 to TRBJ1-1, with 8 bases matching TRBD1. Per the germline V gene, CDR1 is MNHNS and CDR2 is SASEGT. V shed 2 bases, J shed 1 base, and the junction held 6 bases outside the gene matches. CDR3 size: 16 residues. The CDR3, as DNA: TGTGCCAGCAGTGAAAGACAGGGGTTAAAGAACACTGAAGCTTTCTTT. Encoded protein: CASSERQGLKNTEAFF.

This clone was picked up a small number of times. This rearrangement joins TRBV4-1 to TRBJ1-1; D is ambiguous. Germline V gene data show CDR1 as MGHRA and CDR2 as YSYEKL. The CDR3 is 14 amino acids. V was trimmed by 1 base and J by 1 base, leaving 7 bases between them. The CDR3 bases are TGCGCCAGCAGCCAAGGGGATACGAACACTGAAGCTTTCTTT. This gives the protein CASSQGDTNTEAFF.

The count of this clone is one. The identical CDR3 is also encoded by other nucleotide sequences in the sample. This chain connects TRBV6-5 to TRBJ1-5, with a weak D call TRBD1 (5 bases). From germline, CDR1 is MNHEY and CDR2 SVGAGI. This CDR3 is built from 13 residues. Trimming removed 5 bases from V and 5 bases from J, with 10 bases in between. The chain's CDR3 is CASSRQGDQPQHF. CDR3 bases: TGTGCCAGCAGTAGGCAGGGCGATCAGCCCCAGCATTTT.

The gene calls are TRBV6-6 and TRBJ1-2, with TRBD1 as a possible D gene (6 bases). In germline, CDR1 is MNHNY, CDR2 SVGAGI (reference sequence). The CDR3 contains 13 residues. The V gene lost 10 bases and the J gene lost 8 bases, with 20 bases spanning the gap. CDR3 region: CATQGYREGGYTF. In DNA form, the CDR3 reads TGTGCCACCCAGGGGTACAGGGAAGGAGGCTACACCTTC.

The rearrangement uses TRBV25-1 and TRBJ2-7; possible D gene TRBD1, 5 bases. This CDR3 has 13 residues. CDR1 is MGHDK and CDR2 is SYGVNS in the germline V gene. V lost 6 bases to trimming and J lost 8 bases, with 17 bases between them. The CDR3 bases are TGTGCCAGCAGGGAAGGGCGGCAGGGAAAGCAGTACTTC. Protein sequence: CASREGRQGKQYF.

In DNA, the CDR3 is TGTGCCAGCCAATCCAGGGCAGGGGAAGGAACTGAAGCTTTCTTT. It specifies CASQSRAGEGTEAFF. The chain has TRBV7-8 and TRBJ1-1; a possible D gene is TRBD1 (6 bases). The CDR3 sequence is 15 residues long. Germline CDR1 SGHVS, CDR2 FQNEAQ. The V end was cut by 8 bases, the J end by 5 bases, with 21 bases between.

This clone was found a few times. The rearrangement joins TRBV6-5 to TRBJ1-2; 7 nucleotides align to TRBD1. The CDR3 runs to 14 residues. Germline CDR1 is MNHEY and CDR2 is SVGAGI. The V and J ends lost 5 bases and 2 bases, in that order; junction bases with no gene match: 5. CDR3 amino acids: CASSPGTDNYGYTF. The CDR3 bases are TGTGCCAGCAGTCCAGGGACAGACAACTATGGCTACACCTTC.

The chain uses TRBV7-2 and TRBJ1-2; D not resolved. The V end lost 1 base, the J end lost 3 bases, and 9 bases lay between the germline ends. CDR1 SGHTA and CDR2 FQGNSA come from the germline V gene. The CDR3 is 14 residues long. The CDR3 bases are TGTGCCAGCAGCTTAGGGCCGGACTACTATGGCTACACCTTC. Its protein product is CASSLGPDYYGYTF.

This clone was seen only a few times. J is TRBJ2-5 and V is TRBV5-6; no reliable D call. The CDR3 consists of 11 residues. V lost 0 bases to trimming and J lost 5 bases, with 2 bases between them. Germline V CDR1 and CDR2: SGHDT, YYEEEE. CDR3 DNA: TGTGCCAGCAGCTTGGACGAGACCCAGTACTTC. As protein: CASSLDETQYF.

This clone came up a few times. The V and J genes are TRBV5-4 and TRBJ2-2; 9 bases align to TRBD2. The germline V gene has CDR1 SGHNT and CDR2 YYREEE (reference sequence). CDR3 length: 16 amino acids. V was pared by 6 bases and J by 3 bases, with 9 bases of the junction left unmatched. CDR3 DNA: TGTGCCAGCAAGGCTAGCGGGGTTCGTTACACCGGGGAGCTGTTTTTT. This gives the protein CASKASGVRYTGELFF. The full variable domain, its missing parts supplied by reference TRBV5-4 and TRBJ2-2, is ETGVTQSPTHLIKTRGQQVTLRCSSQSGHNTVSWYQQALGQGPQFIFQYYREEENGRGNFPPRFSGLQFPNYSSELNVNALELDDSALYLCASKASGVRYTGELFFGEGSRLTVL.

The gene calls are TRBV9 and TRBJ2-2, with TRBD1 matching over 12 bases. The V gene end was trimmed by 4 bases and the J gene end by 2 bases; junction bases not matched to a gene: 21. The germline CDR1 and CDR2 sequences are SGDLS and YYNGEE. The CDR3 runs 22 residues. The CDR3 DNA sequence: TGTGCCAGCAGCACTTCACCTTCTGTACCGGGACAGGGGGCGAGAAACACCGGGGAGCTGTTTTTT. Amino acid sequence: CASSTSPSVPGQGARNTGELFF.

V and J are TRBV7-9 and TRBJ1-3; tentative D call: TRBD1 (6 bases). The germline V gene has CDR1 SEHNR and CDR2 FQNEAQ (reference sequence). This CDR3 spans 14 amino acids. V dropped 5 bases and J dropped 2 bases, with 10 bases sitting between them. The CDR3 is CASSPEGAGNTIYF. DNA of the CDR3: TGTGCCAGCAGCCCCGAGGGGGCTGGAAACACCATATATTTT.

The CDR3 region is CSALTRSYTF. CDR3 bases: TGCAGTGCGCTGACACGTAGCTACACCTTC. The rearrangement links TRBV20-1 to TRBJ1-2; no clear D. CDR3 length: 10 residues. Germline V gene lookup returns CDR1 DFQATT and CDR2 SNEGSKA (reference sequence). Trimming took off 6 bases at V and 9 bases at J, with 11 bases between the two ends.

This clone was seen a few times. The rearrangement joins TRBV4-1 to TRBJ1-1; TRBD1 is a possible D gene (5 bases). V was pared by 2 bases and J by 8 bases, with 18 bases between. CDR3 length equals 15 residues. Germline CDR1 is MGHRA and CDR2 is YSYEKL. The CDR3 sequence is CASSQPARGADEAFF. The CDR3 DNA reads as TGCGCCAGCAGCCAACCAGCAAGAGGGGCCGACGAAGCTTTCTTT.

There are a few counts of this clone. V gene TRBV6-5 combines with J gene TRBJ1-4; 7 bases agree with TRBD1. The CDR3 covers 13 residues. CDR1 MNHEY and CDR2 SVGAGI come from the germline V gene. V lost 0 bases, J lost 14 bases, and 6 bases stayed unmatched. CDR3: CASSYSGQRVLFF. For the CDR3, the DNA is TGTGCCAGCAGTTACTCGGGACAGCGGGTTCTGTTTTTT.

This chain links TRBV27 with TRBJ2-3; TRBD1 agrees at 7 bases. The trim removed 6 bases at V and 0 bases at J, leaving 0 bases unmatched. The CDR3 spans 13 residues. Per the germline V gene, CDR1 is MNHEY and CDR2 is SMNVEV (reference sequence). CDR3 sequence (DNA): TGTGCCAGCAGGGACAGGAGCACAGATACGCAGTATTTT. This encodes CASRDRSTDTQYF.

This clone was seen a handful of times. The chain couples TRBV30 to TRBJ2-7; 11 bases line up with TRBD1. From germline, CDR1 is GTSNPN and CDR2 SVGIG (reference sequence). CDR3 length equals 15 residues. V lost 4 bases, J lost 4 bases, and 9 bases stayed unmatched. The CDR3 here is CAWKSSGTGGYEQYF. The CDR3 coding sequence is TGTGCCTGGAAATCCTCCGGGACAGGGGGGTACGAGCAGTACTTC.

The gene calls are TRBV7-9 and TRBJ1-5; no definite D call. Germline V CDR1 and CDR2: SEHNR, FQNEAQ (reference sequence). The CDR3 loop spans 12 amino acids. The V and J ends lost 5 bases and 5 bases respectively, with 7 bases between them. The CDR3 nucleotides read TGTGCCAGCAGCAACAGAGATCAGCCCCAGCATTTT. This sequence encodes CASSNRDQPQHF.

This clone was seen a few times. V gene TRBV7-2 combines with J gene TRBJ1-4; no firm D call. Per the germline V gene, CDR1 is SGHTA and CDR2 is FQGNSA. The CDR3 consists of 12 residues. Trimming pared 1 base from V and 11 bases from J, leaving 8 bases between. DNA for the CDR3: TGTGCCAGCAGCTTAGGAAACGGGAAACTGTTTTTT. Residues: CASSLGNGKLFF.

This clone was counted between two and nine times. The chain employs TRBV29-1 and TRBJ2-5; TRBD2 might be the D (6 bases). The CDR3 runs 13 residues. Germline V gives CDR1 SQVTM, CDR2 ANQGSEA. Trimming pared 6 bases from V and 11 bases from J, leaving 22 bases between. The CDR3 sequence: CSVARDSVVGQYF. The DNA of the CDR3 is TGCAGCGTCGCCCGGGACTCCGTGGTCGGGCAGTACTTC.

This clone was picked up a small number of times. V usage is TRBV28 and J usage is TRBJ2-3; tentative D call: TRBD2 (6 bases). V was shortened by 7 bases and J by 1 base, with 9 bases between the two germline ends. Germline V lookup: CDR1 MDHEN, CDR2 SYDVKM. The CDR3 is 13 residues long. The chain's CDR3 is CASITGGTDTQYF. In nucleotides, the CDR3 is TGTGCCAGCATAACGGGGGGCACAGATACGCAGTATTTT. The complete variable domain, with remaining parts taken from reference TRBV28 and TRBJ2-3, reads DVKVTQSSRYLVKRTGEKVFLECVQDMDHENMFWYRQDPGLGLRLIYFSYDVKMKEKGDIPEGYSVSREKKERFSLILESASTNQTSMYLCASITGGTDTQYFGPGTRLTVL.

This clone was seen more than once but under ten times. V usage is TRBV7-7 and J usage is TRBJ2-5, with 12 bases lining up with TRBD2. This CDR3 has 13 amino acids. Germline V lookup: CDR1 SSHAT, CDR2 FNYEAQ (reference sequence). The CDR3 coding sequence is TGTGCTACCGCTAGCGGGGGGGCAGAGACCCAGTACTTC. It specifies CATASGGAETQYF.

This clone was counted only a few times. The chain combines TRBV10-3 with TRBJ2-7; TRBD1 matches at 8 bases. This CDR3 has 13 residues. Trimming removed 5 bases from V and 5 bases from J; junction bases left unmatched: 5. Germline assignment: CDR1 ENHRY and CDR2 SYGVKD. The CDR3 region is CAISKQGGDEQYF. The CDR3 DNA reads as TGTGCCATCAGTAAACAGGGGGGAGACGAGCAGTACTTC.

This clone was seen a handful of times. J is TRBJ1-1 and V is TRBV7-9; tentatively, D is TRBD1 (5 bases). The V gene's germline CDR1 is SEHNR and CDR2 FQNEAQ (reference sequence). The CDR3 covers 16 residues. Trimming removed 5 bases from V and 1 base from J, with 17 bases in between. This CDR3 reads CASSHRRTGENTEAFF. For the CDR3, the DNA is TGTGCCAGCAGCCACCGTCGGACGGGGGAGAACACTGAAGCTTTCTTT.